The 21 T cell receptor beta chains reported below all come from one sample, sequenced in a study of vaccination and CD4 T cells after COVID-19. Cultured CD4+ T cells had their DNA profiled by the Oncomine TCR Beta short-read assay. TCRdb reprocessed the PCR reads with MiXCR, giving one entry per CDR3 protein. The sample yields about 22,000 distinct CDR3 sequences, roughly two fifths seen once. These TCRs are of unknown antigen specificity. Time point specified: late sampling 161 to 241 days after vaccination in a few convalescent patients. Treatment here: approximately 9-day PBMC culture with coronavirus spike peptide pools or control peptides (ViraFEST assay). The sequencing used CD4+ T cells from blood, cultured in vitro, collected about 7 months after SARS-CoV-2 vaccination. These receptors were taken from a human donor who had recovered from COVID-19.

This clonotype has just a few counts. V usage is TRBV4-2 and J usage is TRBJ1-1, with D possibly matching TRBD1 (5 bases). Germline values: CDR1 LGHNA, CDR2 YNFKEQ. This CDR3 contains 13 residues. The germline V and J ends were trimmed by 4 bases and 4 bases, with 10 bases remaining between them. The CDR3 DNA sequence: TGTGCCAGCAGCCTCGCAGGGTCCACTGAAGCTTTCTTT. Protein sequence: CASSLAGSTEAFF.

The CDR3 DNA sequence: TGCGCCAGCAGCTTAGGCGGAATTGGGGGCTACACCTTC. This encodes CASSLGGIGGYTF. The chain employs TRBV5-1 and TRBJ1-2, with D unresolved. V was trimmed by 2 bases and J by 8 bases, leaving 13 bases between them. Germline V gene lookup returns CDR1 SGHRS and CDR2 YFSETQ. The CDR3 sequence is 13 residues long.

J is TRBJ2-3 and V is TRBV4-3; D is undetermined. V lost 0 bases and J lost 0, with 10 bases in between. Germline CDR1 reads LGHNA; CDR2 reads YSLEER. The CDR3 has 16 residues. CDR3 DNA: TGCGCCAGCAGCCAAGATCTGATACCTAGCACAGATACGCAGTATTTT. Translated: CASSQDLIPSTDTQYF.

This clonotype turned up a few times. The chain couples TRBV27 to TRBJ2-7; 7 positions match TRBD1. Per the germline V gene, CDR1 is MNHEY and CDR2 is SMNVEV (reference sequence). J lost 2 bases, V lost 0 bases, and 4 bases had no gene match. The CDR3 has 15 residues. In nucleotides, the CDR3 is TGTGCCAGCAGTTTATCGTACAGGGGTCCCTACGAGCAGTACTTC. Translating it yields CASSLSYRGPYEQYF.

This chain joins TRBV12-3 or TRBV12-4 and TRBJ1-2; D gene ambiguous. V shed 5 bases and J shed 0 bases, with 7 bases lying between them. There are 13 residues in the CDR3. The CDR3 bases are TGTGCCAGCAGTCTCTTAGCTAACTATGGCTACACCTTC. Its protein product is CASSLLANYGYTF.

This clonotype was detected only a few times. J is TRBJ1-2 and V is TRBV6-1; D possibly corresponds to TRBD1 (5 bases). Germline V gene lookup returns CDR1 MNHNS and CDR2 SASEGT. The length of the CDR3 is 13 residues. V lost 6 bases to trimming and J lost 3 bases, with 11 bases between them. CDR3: CASSRGYYYGYTF. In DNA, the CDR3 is TGTGCCAGCAGCCGGGGGTACTACTATGGCTACACCTTC.

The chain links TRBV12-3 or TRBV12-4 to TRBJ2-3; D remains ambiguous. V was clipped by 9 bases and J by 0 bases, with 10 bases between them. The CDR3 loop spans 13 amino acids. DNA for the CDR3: TGTGCCAGTTCATCACAGAGCACAGATACGCAGTATTTT. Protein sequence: CASSSQSTDTQYF.

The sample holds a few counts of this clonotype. CDR3 sequence (DNA): TGTGCCACCAAAATGAACACTGAAGCTTTCTTT. Protein sequence: CATKMNTEAFF. The chain uses TRBV6-2 or TRBV6-3 and TRBJ1-1; D gene unclear. V lost 10 bases and J lost 0, with 6 bases in between. Germline assignment: CDR1 MNHEY and CDR2 SVGEGT. CDR3 size: 11 residues.

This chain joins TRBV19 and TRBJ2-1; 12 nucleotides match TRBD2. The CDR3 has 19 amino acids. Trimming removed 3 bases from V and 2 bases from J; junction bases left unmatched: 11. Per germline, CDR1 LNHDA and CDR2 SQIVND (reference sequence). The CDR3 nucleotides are TGTGCCAGTAGTATTAGACTAGCGGGAGTGGGAATGGCCTACAATGAGCAGTTCTTC. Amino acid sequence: CASSIRLAGVGMAYNEQFF.

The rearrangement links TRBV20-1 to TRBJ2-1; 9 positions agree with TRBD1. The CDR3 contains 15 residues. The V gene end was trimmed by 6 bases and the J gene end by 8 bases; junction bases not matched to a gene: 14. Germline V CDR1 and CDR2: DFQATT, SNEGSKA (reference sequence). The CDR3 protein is CSALRFGTGQYEQFF. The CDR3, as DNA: TGCAGTGCCCTACGCTTTGGGACAGGGCAGTATGAGCAGTTCTTC.

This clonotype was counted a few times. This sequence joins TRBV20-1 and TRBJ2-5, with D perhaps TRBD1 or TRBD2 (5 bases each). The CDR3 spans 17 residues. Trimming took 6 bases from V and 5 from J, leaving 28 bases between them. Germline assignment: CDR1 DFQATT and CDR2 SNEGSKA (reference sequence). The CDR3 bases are TGCAGTGCGGAGGCAAGAGGGGCCCCTTATTATGTGGAGACCCAGTACTTC. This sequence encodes CSAEARGAPYYVETQYF.

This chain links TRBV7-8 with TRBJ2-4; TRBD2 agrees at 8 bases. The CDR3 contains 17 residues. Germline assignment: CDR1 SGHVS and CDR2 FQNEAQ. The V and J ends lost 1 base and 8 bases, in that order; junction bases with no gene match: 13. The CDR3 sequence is CASSLGSRGTRGYIQYF. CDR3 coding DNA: TGTGCCAGCAGCTTAGGTTCAAGGGGGACTAGGGGGTACATTCAGTACTTC.

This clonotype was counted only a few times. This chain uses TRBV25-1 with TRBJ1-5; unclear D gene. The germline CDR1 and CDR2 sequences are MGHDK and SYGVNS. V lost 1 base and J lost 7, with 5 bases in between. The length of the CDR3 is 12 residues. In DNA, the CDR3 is TGTGCCAGCAGTGAATTTGGCCAGCCCCAGCATTTT. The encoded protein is CASSEFGQPQHF.

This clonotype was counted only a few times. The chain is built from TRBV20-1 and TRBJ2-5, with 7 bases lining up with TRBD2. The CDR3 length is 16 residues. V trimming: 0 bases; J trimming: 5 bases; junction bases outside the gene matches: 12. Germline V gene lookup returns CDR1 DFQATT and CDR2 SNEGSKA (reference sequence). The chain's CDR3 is CSARETSRGDWETQYF. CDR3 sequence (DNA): TGCAGTGCTAGAGAGACTAGTCGGGGGGATTGGGAGACCCAGTACTTC.

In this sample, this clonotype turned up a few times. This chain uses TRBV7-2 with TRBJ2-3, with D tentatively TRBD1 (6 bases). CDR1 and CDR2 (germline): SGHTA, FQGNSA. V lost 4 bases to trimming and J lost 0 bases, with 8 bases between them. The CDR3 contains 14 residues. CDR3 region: CASSSTGSTDTQYF. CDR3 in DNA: TGTGCCAGCAGCTCGACAGGTAGCACAGATACGCAGTATTTT.

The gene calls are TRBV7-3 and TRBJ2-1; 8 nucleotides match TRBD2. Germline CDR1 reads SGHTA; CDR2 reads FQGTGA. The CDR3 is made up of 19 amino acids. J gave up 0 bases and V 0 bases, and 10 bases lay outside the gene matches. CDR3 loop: CASSLTGTERGSSYNEQFF. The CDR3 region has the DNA TGTGCCAGCAGCTTAACGGGGACTGAGCGGGGGAGCTCCTACAATGAGCAGTTCTTC.

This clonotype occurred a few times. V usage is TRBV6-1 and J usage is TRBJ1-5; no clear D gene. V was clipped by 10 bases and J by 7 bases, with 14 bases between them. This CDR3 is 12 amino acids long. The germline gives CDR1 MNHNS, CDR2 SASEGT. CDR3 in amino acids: CATAGWGQPQHF. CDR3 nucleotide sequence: TGTGCCACCGCCGGGTGGGGACAGCCCCAGCATTTT.

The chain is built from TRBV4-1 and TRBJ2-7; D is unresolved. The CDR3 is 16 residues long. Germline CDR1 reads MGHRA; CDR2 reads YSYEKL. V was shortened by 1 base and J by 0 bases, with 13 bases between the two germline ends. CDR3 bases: TGCGCCAGCAGCCAAGTAATTCGGATAAGCTCCTACGAGCAGTACTTC. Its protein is CASSQVIRISSYEQYF.

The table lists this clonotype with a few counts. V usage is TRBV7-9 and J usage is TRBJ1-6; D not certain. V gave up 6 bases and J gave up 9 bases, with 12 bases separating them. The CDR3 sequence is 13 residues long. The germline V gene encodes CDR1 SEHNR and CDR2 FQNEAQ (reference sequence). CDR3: CASSPQLGSPLHF. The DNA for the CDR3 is TGTGCCAGCAGTCCTCAACTGGGTTCACCCCTCCACTTT.

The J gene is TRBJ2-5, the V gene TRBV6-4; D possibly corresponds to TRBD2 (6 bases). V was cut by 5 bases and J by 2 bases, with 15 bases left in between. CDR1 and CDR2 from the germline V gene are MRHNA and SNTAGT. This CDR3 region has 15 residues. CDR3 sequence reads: CASSFVGGGQETQYF. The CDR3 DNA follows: TGTGCCAGCAGTTTTGTGGGGGGTGGGCAAGAGACCCAGTACTTC.

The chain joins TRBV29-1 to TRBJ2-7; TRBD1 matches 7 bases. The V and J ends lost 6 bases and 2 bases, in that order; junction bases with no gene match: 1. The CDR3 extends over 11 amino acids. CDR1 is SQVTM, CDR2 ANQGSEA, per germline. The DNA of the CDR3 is TGCAGCGTGGGACAGACCTACGAGCAGTACTTC. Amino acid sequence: CSVGQTYEQYF.